This TCR beta chain was profiled in a study of Ad26.COV2.S vaccination and SARS-CoV-2 variants. At the level of the study: The vaccine Ad26.COV2.S was put into the muscle once, or twice with 56 days between. Study-wide findings and caveats: Substantial breadth was reported for post-vaccination spike-specific CD8+ and CD4+ T cells. Vaccine recipients and placebo recipients showed similar non-spike TCR breadth.

Note on this clone: Its antigen is not identified.

Trimming took off 6 bases at V and 8 bases at J, with 11 bases between the two ends. The germline V gene encodes CDR1 MDHEN and CDR2 SYDVKM. The CDR3 length is 13 residues. TCRdb's copy holds only in-frame clones and misses some; the assay was immunoSEQ multiplex PCR. The table records some 340,000 clones, around 81% of them present only once. This sample's treatment: around 19 received Ad26.COV2.S at low or high dose, single or two shots; 5 received placebo; per-sample allocation not given. Specimens were obtained on day 63 following the first vaccine or placebo injection. V is TRBV28 and J is TRBJ1-6; D ambiguous. The sample was peripheral blood, taken in a trial of Ad26.COV2.S vaccine versus placebo. This receptor was taken from a person between 18 and 65 years old who received the Ad26.COV2.S COVID-19 vaccine or a placebo. The chain's CDR3 is CASRTDGYSPLHF. In nucleotides, the CDR3 is TGTGCCAGCAGGACCGACGGGTATTCACCCCTCCACTTT.